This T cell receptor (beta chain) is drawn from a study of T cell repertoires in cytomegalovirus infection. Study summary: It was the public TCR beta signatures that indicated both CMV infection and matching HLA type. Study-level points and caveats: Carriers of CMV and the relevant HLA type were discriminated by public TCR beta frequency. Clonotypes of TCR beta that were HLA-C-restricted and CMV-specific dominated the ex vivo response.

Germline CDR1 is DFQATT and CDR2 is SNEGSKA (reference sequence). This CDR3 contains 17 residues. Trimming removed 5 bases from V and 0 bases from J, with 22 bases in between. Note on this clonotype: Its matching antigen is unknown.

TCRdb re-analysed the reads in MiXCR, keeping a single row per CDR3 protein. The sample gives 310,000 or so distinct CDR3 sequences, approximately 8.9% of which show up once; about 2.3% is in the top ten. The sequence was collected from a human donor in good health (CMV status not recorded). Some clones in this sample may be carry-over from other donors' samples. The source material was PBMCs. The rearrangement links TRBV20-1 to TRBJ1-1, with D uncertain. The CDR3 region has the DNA TGCAGTGCTCAGAGGTACATGTCGATGGGGATGAACACTGAAGCTTTCTTT. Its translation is CSAQRYMSMGMNTEAFF.